This TCR beta chain was identified during a study of CD8 T cells in Susac syndrome. TCR beta from blood CD8+ and CD4+ T cells was sequenced. Reverse transcription of 0.5 to 1 ug RNA was carried out with random hexamers. MiXCR, applied by TCRdb to the immunoSEQ multiplex PCR reads, yields one record per CDR3 protein. This table holds some 190,000 distinct CDR3 sequences, around 96% found once. CDR3 length: 13 amino acids. V shed 6 bases and J 11 bases; nucleotides not matched to a gene: 7. The sample taken for sequencing was CD4+ T cells from PBMCs. The chain combines TRBV12-3 or TRBV12-4 with TRBJ2-4; 10 bases match TRBD1. The clonotype originates from a human donor in good health. CDR3 sequence: CASRRMTGGVQYF. CDR3 nucleotides: TGTGCCAGCAGGCGCATGACAGGGGGCGTTCAGTACTTC.